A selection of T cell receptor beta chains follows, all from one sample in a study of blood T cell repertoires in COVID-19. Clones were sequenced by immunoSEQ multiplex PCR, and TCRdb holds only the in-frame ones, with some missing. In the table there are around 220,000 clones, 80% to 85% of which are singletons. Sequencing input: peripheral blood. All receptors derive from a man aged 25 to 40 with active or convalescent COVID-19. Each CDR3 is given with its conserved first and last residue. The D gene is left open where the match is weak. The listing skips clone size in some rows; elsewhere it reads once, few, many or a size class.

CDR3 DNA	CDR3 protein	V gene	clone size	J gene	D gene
TGTGCCACCTCGGGGGGATATACCTACGAGCAGTACTTC	CATSGGYTYEQYF	TRBV28	-	TRBJ2-7	TRBD2
TGTGCCAGCAGCTTAGATAAAAGGCAGGGGAAAACCGGGGAGCTGTTTTTT	CASSLDKRQGKTGELFF	TRBV11-2	-	TRBJ2-2	-
TGTGCCTGGAGACAGGCAAACTATGGCTACACCTTC	CAWRQANYGYTF	TRBV30	-	TRBJ1-2	-
TGTGCCAGCCGGACTGGAGGGGTAAATAGTTCACCCCTCCACTTT	CASRTGGVNSSPLHF	TRBV19	-	TRBJ1-6	-
TGTGCCAGCAGGACAGGGGCTGAAAAACTGTTTTTT	CASRTGAEKLFF	TRBV27	few	TRBJ1-4	TRBD1
TGTGCCAGCAGCATTAACGGGGACTCCGAGCAGTACTTC	CASSINGDSEQYF	TRBV9	-	TRBJ2-7	-
TGTGCCAGCAGCCAAGGGGCCACTGAAGCTTTCTTT	CASSQGATEAFF	TRBV3-1/TRBV3-2	-	TRBJ1-1	-
TGTGCCAGCAGCCCGACAGGAACTGGCTACACCTTC	CASSPTGTGYTF	TRBV7-9	-	TRBJ1-2	-
TGCGCCAGCAGTGGGGGGGCCTACGAGCAGTACTTC	CASSGGAYEQYF	TRBV10-2	-	TRBJ2-7	-
TGTGCCAGCAGTTCCCCCGGGACAGCCCCTAGCAATCAGCCCCAGCATTTT	CASSSPGTAPSNQPQHF	TRBV28	-	TRBJ1-5	TRBD1
TGCGCCAGCAGCATGGGTAGCGGGAGGCCCCCCTTTGACTCCTACGAGCAGTACTTC	CASSMGSGRPPFDSYEQYF	TRBV5-1	-	TRBJ2-7	TRBD2
TGTGCCAGCAGCTTATCCTCAACTAATGAAAAACTGTTTTTT	CASSLSSTNEKLFF	TRBV7-2	-	TRBJ1-4	-
TGTGCCAGCAGCGTAGGAGACCCAGCCAGGGGCAGGGTGGTTGCCGAGCAGTACTTC	CASSVGDPARGRVVAEQYF	TRBV9	-	TRBJ2-7	-
TGTGCCAGCAGCCAAGAGCCGCGGGACTATGGCTACACCTTC	CASSQEPRDYGYTF	TRBV4-2	-	TRBJ1-2	-
TGTGCCAGCATGGGTGCTAGAGGCACAGATACGCAGTATTTT	CASMGARGTDTQYF	TRBV28	-	TRBJ2-3	-
TGTGCCAGCAGCGTCCGGGACTCTGGAAACACCATATATTTT	CASSVRDSGNTIYF	TRBV7-9	once	TRBJ1-3	-
TGTGCCAGCAGCCAGGGTAGAGCGGCCGAGGCCTACGAGCAGTACTTC	CASSQGRAAEAYEQYF	TRBV4-2	-	TRBJ2-7	-